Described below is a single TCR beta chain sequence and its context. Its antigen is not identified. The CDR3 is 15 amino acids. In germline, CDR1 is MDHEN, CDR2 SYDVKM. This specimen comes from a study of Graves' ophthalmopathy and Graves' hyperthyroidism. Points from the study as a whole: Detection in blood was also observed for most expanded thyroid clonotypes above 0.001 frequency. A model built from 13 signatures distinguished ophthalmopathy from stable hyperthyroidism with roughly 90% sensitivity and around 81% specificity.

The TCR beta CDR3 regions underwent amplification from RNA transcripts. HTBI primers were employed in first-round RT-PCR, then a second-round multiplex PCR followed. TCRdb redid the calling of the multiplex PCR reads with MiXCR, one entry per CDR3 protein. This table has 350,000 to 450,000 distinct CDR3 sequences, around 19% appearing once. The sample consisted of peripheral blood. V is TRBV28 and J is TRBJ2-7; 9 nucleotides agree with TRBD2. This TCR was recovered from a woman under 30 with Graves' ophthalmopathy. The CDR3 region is CAWASGTGSGYEQYF. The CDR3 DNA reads TGTGCTTGGGCTAGCGGGACTGGGAGCGGGTACGAGCAGTACTTC.